The entry that follows covers one TCR beta chain sequence. Authors' data handling: By means of reference gene primer amplification, nucleated cell counts were estimated. Using immunoSEQ multiplex PCR, the repertoire was profiled, and TCRdb retains in-frame clones only, with some absent. The V and J calls and the clone size are those of that table, but D and trimming were determined from the DNA. The data show 7,300 or so clones, 88% seen once. This sample was included in a study of blood T cell repertoires in COVID-19. Study-wide background: Acute and convalescent COVID-19 samples came from the United States, Italy and Spain. T cells, B-cell-depleted T cells, or PBMCs supplied cDNA or gDNA.

The CDR3 totals 17 residues. Unmatched junction bases numbered 10, after V lost 4 bases and J lost 5 bases. In germline, CDR1 is MNHEY, CDR2 SVGEGT. This chain uses TRBV6-2 or TRBV6-3 with TRBJ2-2; TRBD2 matches at 10 bases. The sequence came from a woman aged 50 to 65 with active or convalescent COVID-19. Sequenced: peripheral blood. This CDR3 is CASSWNPGLARTGELFF. CDR3 coding DNA: TGTGCCAGCAGTTGGAACCCGGGACTAGCGCGTACCGGGGAGCTGTTTTTT.